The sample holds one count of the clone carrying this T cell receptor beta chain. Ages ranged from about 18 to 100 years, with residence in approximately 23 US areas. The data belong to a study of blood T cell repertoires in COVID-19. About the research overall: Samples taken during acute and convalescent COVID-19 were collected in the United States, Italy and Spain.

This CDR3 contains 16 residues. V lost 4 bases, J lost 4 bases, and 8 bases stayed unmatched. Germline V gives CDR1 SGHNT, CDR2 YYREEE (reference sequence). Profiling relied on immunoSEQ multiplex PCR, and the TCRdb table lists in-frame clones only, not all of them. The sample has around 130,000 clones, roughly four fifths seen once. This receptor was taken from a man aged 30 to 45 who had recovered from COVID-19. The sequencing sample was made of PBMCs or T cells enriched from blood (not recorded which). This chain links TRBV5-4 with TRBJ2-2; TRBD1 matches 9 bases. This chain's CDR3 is CASSDDRDRVTGELFF. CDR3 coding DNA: TGTGCCAGCAGCGACGACCGGGACAGGGTCACCGGGGAGCTGTTTTTT.